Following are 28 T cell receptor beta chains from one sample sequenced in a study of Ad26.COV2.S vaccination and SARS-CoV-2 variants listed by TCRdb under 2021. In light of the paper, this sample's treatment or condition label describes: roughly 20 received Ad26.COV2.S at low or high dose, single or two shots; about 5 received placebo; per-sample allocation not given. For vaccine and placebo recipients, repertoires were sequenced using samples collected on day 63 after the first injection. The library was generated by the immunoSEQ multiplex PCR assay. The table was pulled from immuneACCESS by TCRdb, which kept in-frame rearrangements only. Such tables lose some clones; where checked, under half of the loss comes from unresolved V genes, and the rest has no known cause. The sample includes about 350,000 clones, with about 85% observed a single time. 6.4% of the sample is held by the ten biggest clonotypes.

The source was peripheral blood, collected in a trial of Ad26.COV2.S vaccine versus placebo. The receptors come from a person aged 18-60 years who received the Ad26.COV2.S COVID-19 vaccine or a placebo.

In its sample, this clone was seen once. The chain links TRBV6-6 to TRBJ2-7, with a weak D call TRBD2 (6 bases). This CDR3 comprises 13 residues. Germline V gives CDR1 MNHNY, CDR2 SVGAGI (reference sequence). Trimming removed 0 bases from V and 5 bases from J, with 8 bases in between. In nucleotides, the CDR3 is TGTGCCAGCAGTTACTCATCGGGGGACGAGCAGTACTTC. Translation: CASSYSSGDEQYF.

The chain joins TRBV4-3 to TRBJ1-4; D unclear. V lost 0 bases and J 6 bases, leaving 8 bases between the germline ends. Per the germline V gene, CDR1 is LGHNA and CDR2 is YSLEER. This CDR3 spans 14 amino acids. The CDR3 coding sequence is TGCGCCAGCAGCCAAGATACCCTTCATGAAAAACTGTTTTTT. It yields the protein CASSQDTLHEKLFF.

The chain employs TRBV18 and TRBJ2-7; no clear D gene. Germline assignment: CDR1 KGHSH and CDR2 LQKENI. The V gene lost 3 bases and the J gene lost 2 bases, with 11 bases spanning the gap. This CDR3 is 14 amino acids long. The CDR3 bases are TGTGCCAGCTCACCGTTAGGCGCGGCCTACGAGCAGTACTTC. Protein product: CASSPLGAAYEQYF. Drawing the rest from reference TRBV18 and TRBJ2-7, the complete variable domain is NAGVMQNPRHLVRRRGQEARLRCSPMKGHSHVYWYRQLPEEGLKFMVYLQKENIIDESGMPKERFSAEFPKEGPSILRIQQVVRGDSAAYFCASSPLGAAYEQYFGPGTRLTVT.

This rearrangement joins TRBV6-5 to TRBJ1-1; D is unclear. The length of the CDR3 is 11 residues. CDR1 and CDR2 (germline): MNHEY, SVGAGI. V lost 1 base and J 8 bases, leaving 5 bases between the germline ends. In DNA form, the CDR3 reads TGTGCCAGCAGTTACTTGATGGAAGCTTTCTTT. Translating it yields CASSYLMEAFF.

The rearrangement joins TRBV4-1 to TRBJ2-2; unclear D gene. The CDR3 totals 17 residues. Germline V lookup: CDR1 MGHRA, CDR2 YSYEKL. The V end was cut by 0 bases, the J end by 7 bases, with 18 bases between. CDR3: CASSQDSLMNIIGELFF. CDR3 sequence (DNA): TGCGCCAGCAGCCAAGATTCCCTCATGAATATAATCGGGGAGCTGTTTTTT.

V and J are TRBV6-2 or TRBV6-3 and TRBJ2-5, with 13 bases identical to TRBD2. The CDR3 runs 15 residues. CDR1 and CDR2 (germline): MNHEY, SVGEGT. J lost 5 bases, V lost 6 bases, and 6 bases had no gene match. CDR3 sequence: CASSDGTSGAETQYF. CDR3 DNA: TGTGCCAGCAGCGACGGGACTAGCGGGGCGGAGACCCAGTACTTC.

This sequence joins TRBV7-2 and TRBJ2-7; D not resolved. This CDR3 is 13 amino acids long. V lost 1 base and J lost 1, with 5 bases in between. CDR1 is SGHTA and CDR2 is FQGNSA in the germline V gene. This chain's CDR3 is CASSLVRSYEQYF. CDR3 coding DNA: TGTGCCAGCAGCTTAGTCAGATCCTACGAGCAGTACTTC.

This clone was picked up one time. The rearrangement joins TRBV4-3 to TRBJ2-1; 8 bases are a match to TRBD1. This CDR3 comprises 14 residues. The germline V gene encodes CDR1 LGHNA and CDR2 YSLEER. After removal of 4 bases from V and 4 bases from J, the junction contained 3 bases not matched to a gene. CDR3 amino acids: CASSRDRNYNEQFF. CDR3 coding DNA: TGCGCCAGCAGCCGGGACAGGAATTACAATGAGCAGTTCTTC.

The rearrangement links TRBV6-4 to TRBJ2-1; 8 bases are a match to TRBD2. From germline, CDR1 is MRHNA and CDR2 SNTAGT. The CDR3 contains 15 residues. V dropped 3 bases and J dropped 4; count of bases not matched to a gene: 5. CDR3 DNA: TGTGCCAGCAGTGAGACTAGCGCATCATACAATGAGCAGTTCTTC. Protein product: CASSETSASYNEQFF.

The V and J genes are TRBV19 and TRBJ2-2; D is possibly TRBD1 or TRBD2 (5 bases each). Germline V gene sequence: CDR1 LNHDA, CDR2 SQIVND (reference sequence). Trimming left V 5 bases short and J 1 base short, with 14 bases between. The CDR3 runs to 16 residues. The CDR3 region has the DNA TGTGCCAGTAGTTCTGCGGGTCAGGGGAACACCGGGGAGCTGTTTTTT. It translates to CASSSAGQGNTGELFF. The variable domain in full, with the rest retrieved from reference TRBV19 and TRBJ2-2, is DGGITQSPKYLFRKEGQNVTLSCEQNLNHDAMYWYRQDPGQGLRLIYYSQIVNDFQKGDIAEGYSVSREKKESFPLTVTSAQKNPTAFYLCASSSAGQGNTGELFFGEGSRLTVL.

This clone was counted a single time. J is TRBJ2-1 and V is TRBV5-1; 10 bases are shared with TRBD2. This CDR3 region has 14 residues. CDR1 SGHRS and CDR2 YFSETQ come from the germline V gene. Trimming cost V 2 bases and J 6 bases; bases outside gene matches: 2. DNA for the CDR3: TGCGCCAGCAGCTTTACTAGCGGGACCAATGAGCAGTTCTTC. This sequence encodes CASSFTSGTNEQFF.

The CDR3 coding sequence is TGTGCCAGCAGCTTGGCCAGTTCCCGAGGTAGCAATCAGCCCCAGCATTTT. Its protein is CASSLASSRGSNQPQHF. The chain is built from TRBV5-4 and TRBJ1-5; D ambiguous. The CDR3 totals 17 residues. From germline, CDR1 is SGHNT and CDR2 YYREEE (reference sequence). Trimming shortened V by 0 bases and J by 0 bases, and 13 bases separated the two germline ends.

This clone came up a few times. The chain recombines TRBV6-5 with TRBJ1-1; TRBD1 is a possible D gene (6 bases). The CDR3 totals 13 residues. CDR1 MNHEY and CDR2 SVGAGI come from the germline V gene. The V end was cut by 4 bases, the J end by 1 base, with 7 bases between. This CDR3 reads CASSLQGNTEAFF. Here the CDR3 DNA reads TGTGCCAGCAGTTTACAGGGGAACACTGAAGCTTTCTTT.

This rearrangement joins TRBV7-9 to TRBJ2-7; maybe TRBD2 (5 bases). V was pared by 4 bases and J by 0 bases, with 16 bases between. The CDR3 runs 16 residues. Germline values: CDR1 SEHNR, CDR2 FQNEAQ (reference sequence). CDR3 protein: CASSSLLGSSSYEQYF. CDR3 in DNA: TGTGCCAGCAGCTCGTTACTAGGATCCTCCTCCTACGAGCAGTACTTC.

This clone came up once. The CDR3 nucleotides are TGTGCCAGCAGTCAGATTAGCGGACCAAACACCGGGGAGCTGTTTTTT. Protein product: CASSQISGPNTGELFF. The chain recombines TRBV6-2 or TRBV6-3 with TRBJ2-2, with D possibly matching TRBD2 (6 bases). CDR1 is MNHEY and CDR2 is SVGEGT in the germline V gene. V gave up 5 bases and J gave up 2 bases, with 15 bases separating them. The CDR3 covers 16 residues.

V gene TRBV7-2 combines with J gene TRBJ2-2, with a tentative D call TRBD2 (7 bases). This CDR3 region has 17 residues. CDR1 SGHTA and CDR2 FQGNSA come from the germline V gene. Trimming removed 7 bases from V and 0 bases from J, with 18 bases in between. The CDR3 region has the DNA TGTGCCAGCAACTCTCCTCCGGGGGGCCCGAACACCGGGGAGCTGTTTTTT. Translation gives CASNSPPGGPNTGELFF.

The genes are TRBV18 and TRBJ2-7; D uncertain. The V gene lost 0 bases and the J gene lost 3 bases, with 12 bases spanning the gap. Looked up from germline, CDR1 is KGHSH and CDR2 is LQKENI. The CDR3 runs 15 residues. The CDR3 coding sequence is TGTGCCAGCTCACCACCGGGGATGGGGAACTACGAGCAGTACTTC. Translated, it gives CASSPPGMGNYEQYF.

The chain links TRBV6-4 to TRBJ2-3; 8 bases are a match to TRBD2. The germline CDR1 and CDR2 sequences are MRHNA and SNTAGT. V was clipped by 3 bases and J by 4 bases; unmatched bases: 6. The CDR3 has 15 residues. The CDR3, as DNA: TGTGCCAGCAGTGAGGCCGGGGGGGAAGCAGATACGCAGTATTTT. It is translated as CASSEAGGEADTQYF.

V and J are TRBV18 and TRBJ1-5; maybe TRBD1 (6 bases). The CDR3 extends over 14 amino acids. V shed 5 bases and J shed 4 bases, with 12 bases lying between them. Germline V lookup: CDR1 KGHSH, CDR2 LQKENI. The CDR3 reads CASSAQGLNQPQHF. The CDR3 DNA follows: TGTGCCAGCTCAGCACAGGGATTAAATCAGCCCCAGCATTTT.

CDR3 in amino acids: CASSLGQAYTEAFF. CDR3 DNA: TGCGCCAGCAGCTTGGGACAGGCATACACTGAAGCTTTCTTT. The chain employs TRBV5-1 and TRBJ1-1; a possible D gene is TRBD1 (6 bases). The V gene's germline CDR1 is SGHRS and CDR2 YFSETQ. V gave up 0 bases and J gave up 3 bases, with 9 bases separating them. This CDR3 comprises 14 residues.

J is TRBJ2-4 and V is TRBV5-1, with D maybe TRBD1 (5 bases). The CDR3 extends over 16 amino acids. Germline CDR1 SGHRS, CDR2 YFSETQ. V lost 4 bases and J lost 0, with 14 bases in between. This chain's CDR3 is CASSPGPREAKNIQYF. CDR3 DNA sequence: TGCGCCAGCAGCCCGGGCCCCAGGGAAGCCAAAAACATTCAGTACTTC. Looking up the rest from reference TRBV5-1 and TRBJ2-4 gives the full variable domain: KAGVTQTPRYLIKTRGQQVTLSCSPISGHRSVSWYQQTPGQGLQFLFEYFSETQRNKGNFPGRFSGRQFSNSRSEMNVSTLELGDSALYLCASSPGPREAKNIQYFGAGTRLSVL.

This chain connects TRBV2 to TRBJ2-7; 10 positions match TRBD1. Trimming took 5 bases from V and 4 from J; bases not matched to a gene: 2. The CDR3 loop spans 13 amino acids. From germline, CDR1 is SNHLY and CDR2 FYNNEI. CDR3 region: CASSPDRGYEQYF. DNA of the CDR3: TGTGCCAGCAGTCCGGACAGGGGGTACGAGCAGTACTTC.

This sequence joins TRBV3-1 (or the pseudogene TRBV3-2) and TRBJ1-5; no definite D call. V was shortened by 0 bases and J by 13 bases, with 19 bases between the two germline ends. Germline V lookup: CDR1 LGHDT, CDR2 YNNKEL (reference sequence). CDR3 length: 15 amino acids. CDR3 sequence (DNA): TGTGCCAGCAGCCAAGAAATCTCCCCCGGTAGTCCACAGCATTTT. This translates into CASSQEISPGSPQHF.

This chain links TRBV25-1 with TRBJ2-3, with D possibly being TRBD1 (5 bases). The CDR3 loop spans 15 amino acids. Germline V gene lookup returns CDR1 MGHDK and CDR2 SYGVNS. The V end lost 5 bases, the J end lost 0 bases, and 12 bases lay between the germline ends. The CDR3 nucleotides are TGTGCCAGCAGTCCTGGACACCCAAGCACAGATACGCAGTATTTT. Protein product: CASSPGHPSTDTQYF.

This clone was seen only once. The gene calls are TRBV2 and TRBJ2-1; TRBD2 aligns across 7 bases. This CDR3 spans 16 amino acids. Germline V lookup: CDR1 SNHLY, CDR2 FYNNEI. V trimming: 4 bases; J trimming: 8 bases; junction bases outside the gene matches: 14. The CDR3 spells CASSAGSGLRTHEQFF. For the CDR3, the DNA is TGTGCCAGCAGTGCTGGTAGCGGGCTGAGGACACATGAGCAGTTCTTC.

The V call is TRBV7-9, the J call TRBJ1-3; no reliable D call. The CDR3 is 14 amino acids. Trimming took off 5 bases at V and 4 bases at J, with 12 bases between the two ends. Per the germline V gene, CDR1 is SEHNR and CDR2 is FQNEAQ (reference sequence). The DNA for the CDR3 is TGTGCCAGCAGCCCTAGGGCCTTGGGAAACACCATATATTTT. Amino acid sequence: CASSPRALGNTIYF.

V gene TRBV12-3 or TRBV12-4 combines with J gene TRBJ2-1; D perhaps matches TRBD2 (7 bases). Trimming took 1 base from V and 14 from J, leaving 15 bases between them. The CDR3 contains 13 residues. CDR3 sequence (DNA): TGTGCCAGCAGTTTAGTCCCAGGGAGGGGGGAGTTCTTC. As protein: CASSLVPGRGEFF.

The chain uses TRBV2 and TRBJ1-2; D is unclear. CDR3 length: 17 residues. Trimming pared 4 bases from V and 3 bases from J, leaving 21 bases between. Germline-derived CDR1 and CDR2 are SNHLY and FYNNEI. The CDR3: CASSARAATLGDYGYTF. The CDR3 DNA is TGTGCCAGCAGTGCCCGGGCCGCTACCCTGGGAGACTATGGCTACACCTTC.